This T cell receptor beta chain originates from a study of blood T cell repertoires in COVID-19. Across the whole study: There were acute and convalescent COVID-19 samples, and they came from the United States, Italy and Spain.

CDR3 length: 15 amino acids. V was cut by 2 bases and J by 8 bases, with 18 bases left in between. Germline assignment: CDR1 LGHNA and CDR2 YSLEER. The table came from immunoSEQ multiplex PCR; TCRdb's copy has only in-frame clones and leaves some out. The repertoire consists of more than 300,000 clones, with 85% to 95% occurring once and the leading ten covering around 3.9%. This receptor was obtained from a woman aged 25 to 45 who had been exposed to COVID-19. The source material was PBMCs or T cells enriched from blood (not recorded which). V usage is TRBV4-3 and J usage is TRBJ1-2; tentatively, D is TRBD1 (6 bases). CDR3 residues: CASSQNPNSGGGYTF. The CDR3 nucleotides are TGCGCCAGCAGCCAAAACCCTAACAGTGGGGGCGGCTACACCTTC.